This TCR beta chain appears in the sequencing data of a study of blood T cell repertoires in COVID-19. Produced via immunoSEQ multiplex PCR; TCRdb's table is partial and in-frame only. The sample lists about 60,000 clones; about 77% were seen once. Germline V gene sequence: CDR1 KGHSH, CDR2 LQKENI. The CDR3 is made up of 12 amino acids. Trimming cost V 1 base and J 10 bases, with 8 bases left between them. Sequenced: peripheral blood. The origin of this receptor is a human donor in a cohort sampled during active COVID-19. The rearrangement joins TRBV18 to TRBJ2-1, with D perhaps TRBD2 (6 bases). The CDR3 region has the DNA TGTGCCAGCTCACCACGGACTACAGAGCAGTTCTTC. Residues: CASSPRTTEQFF.